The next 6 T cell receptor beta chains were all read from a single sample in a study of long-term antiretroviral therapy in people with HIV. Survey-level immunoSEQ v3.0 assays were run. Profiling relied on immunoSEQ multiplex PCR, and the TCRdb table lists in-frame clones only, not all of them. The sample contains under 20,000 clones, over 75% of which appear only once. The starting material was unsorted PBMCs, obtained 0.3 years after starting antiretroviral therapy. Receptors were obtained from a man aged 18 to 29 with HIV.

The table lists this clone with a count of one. In nucleotides, the CDR3 is TGTGCCTGGTCCCGAGGACAGTTCACCTCAGAGACCCAGTACTTC. Protein: CAWSRGQFTSETQYF. The chain carries TRBV30 and TRBJ2-5; tentative D call: TRBD1 (6 bases). The V end lost 5 bases, the J end lost 4 bases, and 20 bases lay between the germline ends. Per the germline V gene, CDR1 is GTSNPN and CDR2 is SVGIG (reference sequence). The CDR3 has 15 amino acids.

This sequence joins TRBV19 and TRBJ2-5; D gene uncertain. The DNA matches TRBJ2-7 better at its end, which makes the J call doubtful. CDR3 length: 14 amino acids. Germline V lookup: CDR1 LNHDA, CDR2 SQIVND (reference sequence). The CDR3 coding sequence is TGTGCCAGTAGTATGGGCAGTCCCTACTACGAGCAGTACTTC. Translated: CASSMGSPYYEQYF.

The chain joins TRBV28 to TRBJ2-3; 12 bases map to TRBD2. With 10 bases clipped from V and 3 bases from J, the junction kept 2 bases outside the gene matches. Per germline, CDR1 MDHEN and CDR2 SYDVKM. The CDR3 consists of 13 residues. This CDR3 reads CATSGGATDTQYF. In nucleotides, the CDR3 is TGTGCCACTAGCGGGGGGGCTACAGATACGCAGTATTTT.

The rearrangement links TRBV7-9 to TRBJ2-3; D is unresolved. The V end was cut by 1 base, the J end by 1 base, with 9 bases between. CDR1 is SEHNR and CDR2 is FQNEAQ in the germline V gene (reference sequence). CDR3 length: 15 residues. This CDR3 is CASSLGLGRTDTQYF. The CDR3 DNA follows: TGTGCCAGCAGCTTAGGTCTAGGGCGCACAGATACGCAGTATTTT. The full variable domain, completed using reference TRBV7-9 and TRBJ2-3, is DTGVSQNPRHKITKRGQNVTFRCDPISEHNRLYWYRQTLGQGPEFLTYFQNEAQLEKSRLLSDRFSAERPKGSFSTLEIQRTEQGDSAMYLCASSLGLGRTDTQYFGPGTRLTVL.

In DNA, the CDR3 is TGTGCCAGCACCTTCACGGGGACAGTGTCTGAAGCTTTCTTT. Protein product: CASTFTGTVSEAFF. V is TRBV7-2 and J is TRBJ1-1; 7 bases line up with TRBD1. Germline CDR1 SGHTA, CDR2 FQGNSA. The ends lost 7 bases at V and 6 bases at J; junction bases unmatched: 11. The CDR3 contains 14 residues.

The CDR3 spells CASSRGQFYEQYV. The DNA of the CDR3 is TGTGCCAGCAGTAGGGGGCAATTCTACGAGCAGTACGTC. The rearrangement links TRBV28 to TRBJ2-7, with TRBD1 identical over 7 bases. Germline V gives CDR1 MDHEN, CDR2 SYDVKM. The ends lost 5 bases at V and 3 bases at J; junction bases unmatched: 4. This CDR3 region has 13 residues.